The 25 T cell receptor beta chains below were found in one sample sequenced in a study of shared clonotypes between healthy human individuals. This table comes from immunoSEQ multiplex PCR, and its TCRdb copy is limited to in-frame clones, with some not included. The sample includes 2 million to 2.5 million clones, approximately 90% of them seen just once. The sequenced sample was naive CD4+ T cells from PBMCs. Subset defined: CD45RA+ positively selected. The receptor set was obtained from a man between 18 and 29 years old in good health. Some clones in this sample may be carry-over from other donors' samples.

CDR3 in amino acids: CASSARTSGRETQYF. CDR3 sequence (DNA): TGTGCCAGCAGCGCCCGAACTAGCGGGAGGGAGACCCAGTACTTC. This sequence joins TRBV11-2 and TRBJ2-5, with 12 bases that match TRBD2. The CDR3 covers 15 residues. After removal of 5 bases from V and 5 bases from J, the junction contained 6 bases not matched to a gene. CDR1 SGHAT and CDR2 FQNNGV come from the germline V gene.

CDR3 sequence: CASSGPGDSLLSNYGYTF. The CDR3 DNA reads TGTGCCAGCAGCGGCCCAGGGGACAGCCTGCTATCTAACTATGGCTACACCTTC. The V call is TRBV9, the J call TRBJ1-2; 7 positions match TRBD1. This CDR3 has 18 amino acids. V dropped 3 bases and J dropped 0; count of bases not matched to a gene: 14. Germline loops: CDR1 SGDLS, CDR2 YYNGEE.

J is TRBJ2-1 and V is TRBV10-1, with 10 bases fitting TRBD2. CDR1 and CDR2 from the germline V gene are WNHNN and SYGVQD (reference sequence). The CDR3 runs 17 residues. The ends lost 5 bases at V and 4 bases at J; junction bases unmatched: 11. CDR3 residues: CASSSLPTSGPYNEQFF. Written as DNA, the CDR3 is TGCGCCAGCAGTAGCCTACCGACTAGCGGGCCGTACAATGAGCAGTTCTTC.

The chain links TRBV4-1 to TRBJ2-1, with 7 nucleotides matching TRBD2. The J segment lost 10 bases and the V segment lost 6 bases, leaving 15 bases of the junction unmatched. The CDR3 totals 15 residues. The germline CDR1 and CDR2 sequences are MGHRA and YSYEKL. CDR3 nucleotide sequence: TGCGCCAGCAGTTTCACGGGACTAAGCGACTCGGAGCAGTTCTTC. Translating it yields CASSFTGLSDSEQFF.

CDR3 in DNA: TGTGCCAGCAGTGGACAGGGGGCAGGCCAGCCCCAGCATTTT. Translation gives CASSGQGAGQPQHF. This chain connects TRBV2 to TRBJ1-5; 10 nucleotides match TRBD1. CDR3 size: 14 residues. Germline CDR1 reads SNHLY; CDR2 reads FYNNEI. The J segment lost 7 bases and the V segment lost 4 bases, leaving 4 bases of the junction unmatched.

This sequence joins TRBV5-1 and TRBJ2-1; 9 bases are a match to TRBD1. The length of the CDR3 is 15 residues. The J segment lost 5 bases and the V segment lost 4 bases, leaving 7 bases of the junction unmatched. In germline, CDR1 is SGHRS, CDR2 YFSETQ. The CDR3 DNA reads as TGCGCCAGCAGCCCGGGGACAGGGAGCCACAATGAGCAGTTCTTC. Protein: CASSPGTGSHNEQFF.

With regard to this clone: This sample also contains other DNA sequences that code for the same CDR3. The V gene is TRBV9, the J gene TRBJ1-5; D may be TRBD1 (5 bases). Germline V lookup: CDR1 SGDLS, CDR2 YYNGEE. The CDR3 spans 14 residues. Trimming left V 4 bases short and J 2 bases short, with 10 bases between. Here the CDR3 reads CASSPRGGNQPQHF. The CDR3 DNA reads as TGTGCCAGCAGCCCCCGGGGGGGCAATCAGCCCCAGCATTTT.

As regards this clone: Within the sample, other DNA sequences also encode this same CDR3. V usage is TRBV6-6 and J usage is TRBJ2-7; D is ambiguous. Germline V gene lookup returns CDR1 MNHNY and CDR2 SVGAGI (reference sequence). The germline V and J ends were trimmed by 0 bases and 4 bases, with 4 bases remaining between them. CDR3 length: 12 amino acids. The CDR3 nucleotides read TGTGCCAGCAGTTACTCGAGGTACGAGCAGTACTTC. This codes for CASSYSRYEQYF.

This rearrangement joins TRBV5-6 to TRBJ1-2; 7 bases map to TRBD1. Germline-derived CDR1 and CDR2 are SGHDT and YYEEEE. CDR3 length: 15 amino acids. The trim removed 4 bases at V and 4 bases at J, leaving 10 bases unmatched. The CDR3 loop is CASSLYRQGSYGYTF. CDR3 DNA: TGTGCCAGCAGCCTATACCGACAGGGCTCCTATGGCTACACCTTC. The full variable domain, its missing parts supplied by reference TRBV5-6 and TRBJ1-2, is DAGVTQSPTHLIKTRGQQVTLRCSPKSGHDTVSWYQQALGQGPQFIFQYYEEEERQRGNFPDRFSGHQFPNYSSELNVNALLLGDSALYLCASSLYRQGSYGYTFGSGTRLTVV.

J is TRBJ2-7 and V is TRBV25-1, with D perhaps matching TRBD1 or TRBD2 (5 bases each). The CDR3 length is 17 residues. The germline CDR1 and CDR2 sequences are MGHDK and SYGVNS. Trimming left V 4 bases short and J 0 bases short, with 19 bases between. The CDR3 DNA sequence: TGTGCCAGCAGTGGGTACCTCGGGACGGCGAGCTCCTACGAGCAGTACTTC. This encodes CASSGYLGTASSYEQYF.

About this clone: Different DNA sequences within this sample yield the same CDR3. The chain couples TRBV7-3 to TRBJ2-7; D is unresolved. The V gene lost 2 bases and the J gene lost 3 bases, with 8 bases spanning the gap. The CDR3 length is 13 residues. Germline CDR1 is SGHTA and CDR2 is FQGTGA. The CDR3 reads CASSLGPRYEQYF. CDR3 DNA: TGTGCCAGCAGCTTAGGGCCTCGCTACGAGCAGTACTTC.

The J gene is TRBJ1-5, the V gene TRBV19; D is ambiguous. The CDR3 is made up of 16 amino acids. V was shortened by 2 bases and J by 3 bases, with 14 bases between the two germline ends. CDR1 is LNHDA, CDR2 SQIVND, per germline (reference sequence). Here the CDR3 reads CASSIIAPADNQPQHF. The CDR3 DNA reads as TGTGCCAGTAGTATAATTGCGCCGGCCGACAATCAGCCCCAGCATTTT.

The chain has TRBV28 and TRBJ1-2; 8 bases match TRBD1. The V gene end was trimmed by 10 bases and the J gene end by 9 bases; junction bases not matched to a gene: 13. CDR3 size: 13 residues. CDR1 is MDHEN and CDR2 is SYDVKM in the germline V gene. The CDR3: CATDRGSVYCYTF. CDR3 sequence (DNA): TGTGCCACCGACAGGGGTTCCGTATATTGCTACACCTTC.

The chain uses TRBV9 and TRBJ1-4, with 9 bases that match TRBD1. Germline V CDR1 and CDR2: SGDLS, YYNGEE. Unmatched junction bases numbered 10, after V lost 8 bases and J lost 8 bases. CDR3 length: 14 amino acids. CDR3 sequence: CASSWGQGFEKLFF. The CDR3 DNA is TGTGCCAGTTCATGGGGACAGGGATTCGAAAAACTGTTTTTT. The full variable domain, its missing parts supplied by reference TRBV9 and TRBJ1-4, is DSGVTQTPKHLITATGQRVTLRCSPRSGDLSVYWYQQSLDQGLQFLIQYYNGEERAKGNILERFSAQQFPDLHSELNLSSLELGDSALYFCASSWGQGFEKLFFGSGTQLSVL.

The chain joins TRBV19 to TRBJ2-1; 8 positions match TRBD1. Unmatched junction bases numbered 4, after V lost 7 bases and J lost 2 bases. Germline V lookup: CDR1 LNHDA, CDR2 SQIVND (reference sequence). The CDR3 is 14 amino acids. The CDR3 is CASKADRAYNEQFF. The CDR3 region has the DNA TGTGCCAGTAAAGCGGACAGGGCCTACAATGAGCAGTTCTTC. The full variable domain, in which reference TRBV19 and TRBJ2-1 provide the parts outside the CDR3, is DGGITQSPKYLFRKEGQNVTLSCEQNLNHDAMYWYRQDPGQGLRLIYYSQIVNDFQKGDIAEGYSVSREKKESFPLTVTSAQKNPTAFYLCASKADRAYNEQFFGPGTRLTVL.

The chain is built from TRBV5-1 and TRBJ1-2; D unresolved. Germline-derived CDR1 and CDR2 are SGHRS and YFSETQ. The CDR3 has 13 residues. Trimming cost V 4 bases and J 6 bases, with 13 bases left between them. DNA for the CDR3: TGCGCCAGCAGCCCAGCGACGTGGAATGGCTACACCTTC. Its translation is CASSPATWNGYTF.

The J gene is TRBJ2-7, the V gene TRBV7-2; D possibly corresponds to TRBD2 (5 bases). This CDR3 is 14 amino acids long. V was trimmed by 1 base and J by 5 bases, leaving 12 bases between them. Germline CDR1 reads SGHTA; CDR2 reads FQGNSA. The CDR3 is CASSLDRGIHEQYF. CDR3 DNA: TGTGCCAGCAGCTTAGACCGGGGTATCCACGAGCAGTACTTC.

V usage is TRBV7-8 and J usage is TRBJ1-6; 9 bases map to TRBD1. Germline V gene sequence: CDR1 SGHVS, CDR2 FQNEAQ. The CDR3 contains 15 residues. V gave up 6 bases and J gave up 11 bases; unmatched junction bases: 11. The CDR3 nucleotides are TGTGCCAGCAGTGGTACCGGGACAGGGTCGACACCCCTCCACTTT. Protein: CASSGTGTGSTPLHF.

This rearrangement joins TRBV11-3 to TRBJ2-1; a possible D gene is TRBD2 (5 bases). This CDR3 is built from 13 residues. From germline, CDR1 is SGHNT and CDR2 YENEEA. Trimming shortened V by 2 bases and J by 10 bases, and 12 bases separated the two germline ends. CDR3 in DNA: TGTGCCAGCAGCTTACGGGAACCGGGAGAGCAGTTCTTC. It is translated as CASSLREPGEQFF.

CDR3 DNA sequence: TGTGCCAGCTCCCAACAGGGGTCTAGCTACACCTTC. Translating it yields CASSQQGSSYTF. This sequence joins TRBV18 and TRBJ1-2; 7 bases line up with TRBD1. CDR3 length equals 12 residues. The junction had 7 bases not matched to a gene; V was cut back by 6 bases and J by 9 bases. From germline, CDR1 is KGHSH and CDR2 LQKENI.

V is TRBV5-1 and J is TRBJ1-2; perhaps TRBD1 as D (5 bases). CDR3 length: 14 residues. Germline V gives CDR1 SGHRS, CDR2 YFSETQ. The ends were cut back, 4 bases at V and 4 bases at J, with 14 bases in the middle. The CDR3: CASSPDAGSYGYTF. CDR3 nucleotides: TGCGCCAGCAGCCCGGACGCAGGGAGCTATGGCTACACCTTC.

The rearrangement links TRBV5-1 to TRBJ2-7; D is unclear. CDR1 SGHRS and CDR2 YFSETQ come from the germline V gene. Trimming removed 4 bases from V and 5 bases from J, with 16 bases in between. This CDR3 contains 14 residues. The CDR3: CASSPQTERDEQYF. The CDR3 DNA sequence: TGCGCCAGCAGCCCCCAAACTGAACGGGACGAGCAGTACTTC.

This clone was seen just once. V and J are TRBV7-3 and TRBJ2-7; D gene uncertain. The CDR3 runs to 12 residues. The V end was cut by 6 bases, the J end by 0 bases, with 6 bases between. Looked up from germline, CDR1 is SGHTA and CDR2 is FQGTGA. Written as DNA, the CDR3 is TGTGCCAGCAGGGGCTCCTCCTACGAGCAGTACTTC. It is translated as CASRGSSYEQYF.

V gene TRBV2 combines with J gene TRBJ2-7; D may be TRBD1 or TRBD2 (6 bases each). The germline V gene encodes CDR1 SNHLY and CDR2 FYNNEI. The CDR3 has 14 amino acids. Trimming left V 3 bases short and J 5 bases short, with 14 bases between. In DNA form, the CDR3 reads TGTGCCAGCAGTGATAACCAGGGGAGGAACGAGCAGTACTTC. Translated: CASSDNQGRNEQYF.

The chain recombines TRBV7-2 with TRBJ2-5, with D perhaps TRBD2 (6 bases). Trimming took off 5 bases at V and 1 base at J, with 11 bases between the two ends. Germline V gene sequence: CDR1 SGHTA, CDR2 FQGNSA. The CDR3 sequence is 14 residues long. CDR3 sequence reads: CASSLGLRQETQYF. The CDR3 nucleotides are TGTGCCAGCAGCCTGGGACTTCGCCAAGAGACCCAGTACTTC.